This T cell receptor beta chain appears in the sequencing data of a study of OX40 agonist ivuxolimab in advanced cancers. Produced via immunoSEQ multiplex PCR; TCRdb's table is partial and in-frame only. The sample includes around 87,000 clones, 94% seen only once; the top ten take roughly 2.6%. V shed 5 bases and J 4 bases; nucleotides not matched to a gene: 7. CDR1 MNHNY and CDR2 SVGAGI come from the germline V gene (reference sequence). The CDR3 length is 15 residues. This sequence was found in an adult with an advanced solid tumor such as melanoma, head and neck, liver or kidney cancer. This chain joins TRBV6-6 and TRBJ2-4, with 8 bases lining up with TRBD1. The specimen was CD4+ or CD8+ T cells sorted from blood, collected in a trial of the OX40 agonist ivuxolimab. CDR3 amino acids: CASSTPGQAKNIQYF. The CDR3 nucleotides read TGTGCCAGCAGTACGCCGGGACAGGCTAAAAACATTCAGTACTTC.